The text below deals with one TCR beta chain. The naive CD8 population came from CD45RO-negative cells selected for CCR7, without terminally differentiated effector memory CD45RA+ cells. This sample was included in a study of shared clonotypes between healthy human individuals. The table came from immunoSEQ multiplex PCR; TCRdb's copy has only in-frame clones and leaves some out. The data show 800,000 or so clones, 90% to 98% seen once. V lost 0 bases and J lost 6, with 5 bases in between. The CDR3 extends over 13 amino acids. Germline loops: CDR1 MRHNA, CDR2 SNTAGT. Sequencing was done on a sample of naive CD8+ T cells sorted from blood. This TCR came from a man between 25 and 39 years old in good health. The chain couples TRBV6-4 to TRBJ2-2, with a possible D match to TRBD2 (5 bases). The CDR3 protein is CASSDSRAGELFF. CDR3 DNA: TGTGCCAGCAGTGACTCGAGGGCCGGGGAGCTGTTTTTT.